This T cell receptor (beta chain) was observed in a study of tumor-infiltrating lymphocytes in primary liver carcinoma. The overall study: Donors had hepatocellular carcinoma or combined HCC and intrahepatic cholangiocarcinoma.

Both RNA and DNA were isolated together from roughly 20-30 mg of bulk tissue that had not been sorted. Subjects presented with primary liver carcinoma managed by surgical resection. Every tumor yielded five separate sampled regions. CDR3 length: 13 residues. V was trimmed by 9 bases and J by 5 bases, leaving 14 bases between them. cDNA specific to TCR beta was made from about 0.45 ug of total RNA, with a constant-region primer employed for priming. TCR beta libraries came from three nested multiplex PCR rounds using slightly modified ARM-PCR. The study ran its first two PCR rounds for approximately 10 cycles each, using TRBV1-TRBV30 forward primers and a C-beta reverse primer. From the multiplex PCR reads, TCRdb called clonotypes with MiXCR, one entry per CDR3 protein. Here the sample spans 99,000 or so distinct CDR3 sequences, around two thirds being singletons.

This TCR was recovered from a woman aged 55-69 years with primary liver carcinoma and hepatitis B virus infection. Sequencing input: liver tumor tissue from sampling region 5. As to subset: tumor region T5, tumor centre. The chain is built from TRBV12-3 or TRBV12-4 and TRBJ1-5; TRBD1 might be the D (5 bases). The CDR3 coding sequence is TGTGCCAGTAGTGGGGTGGGGGATCAGCCCCAGCATTTT. It specifies CASSGVGDQPQHF.